The 21 T cell receptor beta chains reported below all come from one sample, sequenced in a study of T cells after yellow fever vaccination (dated by TCRdb to the late 2010s). Library preparation employed 5' RACE. The sample was run on an Illumina NovaSeq 6000. Using fastp trimming at Q25 and MiXCR clonotype assembly, TCRdb reanalyzed the public sequencing data and kept in-frame beta chains. Each entry is one CDR3 protein sequence, shown with its most common DNA and genes. In this sample the table shows over 250,000 distinct CDR3 sequences, roughly 4% of which occur a single time. Roughly 25% of the sample rests with the top ten. The sample's treatment or condition label, in plain terms: live attenuated yellow fever vaccine strain. This specimen consisted of PBMCs, obtained 5 days after the yellow fever booster vaccination. The receptors shown here come from a young man who received the YFV17D yellow fever vaccine.

The J gene is TRBJ2-7, the V gene TRBV20-1; a possible D gene is TRBD2 (6 bases). V gave up 5 bases and J gave up 3 bases, with 17 bases separating them. The CDR3 is 14 amino acids. In germline, CDR1 is DFQATT, CDR2 SNEGSKA (reference sequence). The CDR3 sequence is CSAARDRGLYEQYF. The DNA for the CDR3 is TGCAGTGCTGCCCGGGACCGGGGACTCTACGAGCAGTACTTC.

In this sample, this clonotype turned up many times. The DNA for the CDR3 is TGTGCCAGCAGTTTATCCACAGGGGCTCCTGAAGCTTTCTTT. It is translated as CASSLSTGAPEAFF. V gene TRBV27 combines with J gene TRBJ1-1; 7 bases are a match to TRBD1. V dropped 0 bases and J dropped 6; count of bases not matched to a gene: 4. Germline-derived CDR1 and CDR2 are MNHEY and SMNVEV (reference sequence). CDR3 size: 14 residues.

CDR3 nucleotide sequence: TGTGCCATCAGTGATTGGAGTGAGGACACTGAAGCTTTCTTT. This translates into CAISDWSEDTEAFF. The chain recombines TRBV10-3 with TRBJ1-1; no clear D gene. V was clipped by 3 bases and J by 3 bases, with 11 bases between them. In germline, CDR1 is ENHRY, CDR2 SYGVKD. The CDR3 extends over 14 amino acids.

This clonotype was detected ten times or more. V usage is TRBV4-3 and J usage is TRBJ1-4, with TRBD1 as a possible D gene (6 bases). CDR1 LGHNA and CDR2 YSLEER come from the germline V gene. V was cut by 4 bases and J by 8 bases, with 14 bases left in between. This CDR3 is 14 amino acids long. CDR3 DNA sequence: TGCGCCAGCAGCCGAGGGGGGTTTGAAGAAAAACTGTTTTTT. It translates to CASSRGGFEEKLFF.

Remarks on this clonotype: Mismatch with germline at one junction end may stem from a read error. V is TRBV18 and J is TRBJ1-3; D unclear. The length of the CDR3 is 17 residues. Germline V gives CDR1 KGHSH, CDR2 LQKENI. This CDR3 is CASSPRLLGNSGNTMYF. CDR3 DNA sequence: TGTGCCAGCTCACCCCGACTCCTCGGGAACTCTGGAAACACCATGTATTTT.

There are many counts of this clonotype. This rearrangement joins TRBV7-9 to TRBJ1-3; D unclear. The CDR3 contains 16 residues. Germline assignment: CDR1 SEHNR and CDR2 FQNEAQ (reference sequence). V was trimmed by 4 bases and J by 0 bases, leaving 13 bases between them. The CDR3 region has the DNA TGTGCCAGCAGCTACACCCGCGGGAGCTCTGGAAACACCATATATTTT. Residues: CASSYTRGSSGNTIYF.

This sequence joins TRBV6-1 and TRBJ2-7; the match to TRBD1 covers 7 bases. This CDR3 region has 14 residues. Germline V gene lookup returns CDR1 MNHNS and CDR2 SASEGT. V shed 9 bases and J 0 bases; nucleotides not matched to a gene: 8. Here the CDR3 reads CARRNWDSSYEQYV. DNA for the CDR3: TGTGCCAGGAGGAACTGGGACAGCTCCTACGAGCAGTACGTC.

The rearrangement joins TRBV5-1 to TRBJ2-1, with 8 bases that match TRBD1. The V gene end was trimmed by 5 bases and the J gene end by 6 bases; junction bases not matched to a gene: 10. Germline V gene sequence: CDR1 SGHRS, CDR2 YFSETQ. The CDR3 length is 15 residues. As DNA, the CDR3 is TGCGCCAGCAGATTTGGACAGGGTAATGGCAATGAGCAGTTCTTC. Translated, it gives CASRFGQGNGNEQFF.

In this sample, this clonotype turned up a few times. The V call is TRBV4-1, the J call TRBJ2-1; tentatively, D is TRBD2 (5 bases). With 3 bases removed from V and 9 bases from J, the gap between germline ends came to 15 bases. CDR3 size: 14 residues. The germline CDR1 and CDR2 sequences are MGHRA and YSYEKL. The CDR3: CASSQTGLFGEQFF. The CDR3 DNA is TGCGCCAGCAGCCAGACCGGACTGTTTGGTGAGCAGTTCTTC.

In its sample, this clonotype was seen many times. This chain uses TRBV7-2 with TRBJ2-7; 7 bases are shared with TRBD1. The CDR3 length is 14 residues. Trimming at V came to 5 bases and at J to 3 bases, leaving 7 bases not matched to a gene. The V gene's germline CDR1 is SGHTA and CDR2 FQGNSA. This chain's CDR3 is CASSTLTGYYEQYF. CDR3 bases: TGTGCCAGCAGCACCCTGACAGGGTACTACGAGCAGTACTTC.

This clonotype was counted only a few times. The chain uses TRBV6-2 or TRBV6-3 and TRBJ2-5; no clear D gene. V dropped 0 bases and J dropped 5 bases, with 22 bases sitting between them. Germline V gene data show CDR1 as MNHEY and CDR2 as SVGEGT. The CDR3 extends over 18 amino acids. CDR3 sequence: CASSYSILIGFGEETQYF. The CDR3 region has the DNA TGTGCCAGCAGTTACTCGATTCTCATCGGGTTCGGTGAGGAGACCCAGTACTTC.

This clonotype was recorded many times. The chain uses TRBV20-1 and TRBJ1-6; no definite D call. This CDR3 has 12 amino acids. Germline-derived CDR1 and CDR2 are DFQATT and SNEGSKA (reference sequence). Trimming took off 3 bases at V and 7 bases at J, with 7 bases between the two ends. The CDR3 bases are TGCAGTGCTAGGCCGACGAATTCACCCCTCCACTTT. This sequence encodes CSARPTNSPLHF.

This sequence joins TRBV3-1 and TRBJ2-3, with TRBD2 matching over 7 bases. CDR3 length: 15 amino acids. The V gene's germline CDR1 is LGHDT and CDR2 YNNKEL (reference sequence). V shed 4 bases and J 5 bases; nucleotides not matched to a gene: 9. This CDR3 reads CASSLGWEGLDTQYF. CDR3 DNA: TGTGCCAGCAGCCTCGGGTGGGAGGGTTTAGATACGCAGTATTTT.

The chain links TRBV7-2 to TRBJ2-7; D may be TRBD1 (7 bases). V gave up 5 bases and J gave up 1 base, with 18 bases separating them. This CDR3 is built from 16 residues. Per germline, CDR1 SGHTA and CDR2 FQGNSA. CDR3 sequence (DNA): TGTGCCAGCAGCCCTGGGGGGACAGCAGTTTCCTACGAGCAGTACTTC. Translating it yields CASSPGGTAVSYEQYF.

This clonotype was counted only a few times. The chain carries TRBV7-6 and TRBJ2-2, with 10 bases that match TRBD2. The J segment lost 7 bases and the V segment lost 0 bases, leaving 5 bases of the junction unmatched. Germline V gene data show CDR1 as SGHVS and CDR2 as FNYEAQ. This CDR3 contains 16 residues. CDR3 nucleotide sequence: TGTGCCAGCAGCTTAGCGGCTAGCGGGGGTAACGGGGAGCTGTTTTTT. Amino acid sequence: CASSLAASGGNGELFF. Full variable domain (outside the CDR3, taken from reference TRBV7-6 and TRBJ2-2): GAGVSQSPRYKVTKRGQDVALRCDPISGHVSLYWYRQALGQGPEFLTYFNYEAQQDKSGLPNDRFSAERPEGSISTLTIQRTEQRDSAMYRCASSLAASGGNGELFFGEGSRLTVL.

This clonotype was picked up many times. J is TRBJ2-2 and V is TRBV9; D is unclear. V was cut by 3 bases and J by 7 bases, with 16 bases left in between. Germline V lookup: CDR1 SGDLS, CDR2 YYNGEE. CDR3 length: 15 residues. DNA of the CDR3: TGTGCCAGCAGCGCTCGGGCGCAGTCAGGCGGGGAGCTGTTTTTT. Translated, it gives CASSARAQSGGELFF.

This clonotype was seen many times. The chain combines TRBV4-1 with TRBJ2-7; 10 bases map to TRBD2. The V and J ends lost 1 base and 7 bases, in that order; junction bases with no gene match: 1. The CDR3 is 13 amino acids. Germline V gene data show CDR1 as MGHRA and CDR2 as YSYEKL. This chain's CDR3 is CASSQGTSGEQYV. In DNA, the CDR3 is TGCGCCAGCAGCCAAGGGACTAGCGGTGAGCAGTACGTC.

This rearrangement joins TRBV18 to TRBJ2-3; 8 bases are a match to TRBD1. Germline-derived CDR1 and CDR2 are KGHSH and LQKENI. The ends lost 3 bases at V and 2 bases at J; junction bases unmatched: 7. The CDR3 has 16 residues. CDR3 bases: TGTGCCAGCTCACCCTCAGGACAGGGCCCCACAGATACGCAGTATTTT. Its translation: CASSPSGQGPTDTQYF.

Only a few counts were recorded for this clonotype. V gene TRBV28 combines with J gene TRBJ1-2; D perhaps matches TRBD1 (5 bases). Between the trimmed V and J ends, which lost 5 bases and 6 bases, there was a span of 16 bases. Germline CDR1 MDHEN, CDR2 SYDVKM. This CDR3 is 14 amino acids long. The CDR3: CASSTAGLGDGYTF. The CDR3 bases are TGTGCCAGCAGTACCGCGGGGCTGGGGGATGGCTACACCTTC.

This clonotype has at least ten counts. The genes are TRBV29-1 and TRBJ2-7, with D perhaps TRBD2 (6 bases). The V gene's germline CDR1 is SQVTM and CDR2 ANQGSEA. This CDR3 spans 13 amino acids. The V end was cut by 5 bases, the J end by 1 base, with 12 bases between. The CDR3 coding sequence is TGCAGCGTTATAGCGGCCGAATCCTACGAGCAGTACGTC. Its translation: CSVIAAESYEQYV.

This clonotype has just a few counts. This chain connects TRBV6-4 to TRBJ1-1, with TRBD1 as a possible D gene (5 bases). The CDR3 loop spans 13 amino acids. V gave up 7 bases and J gave up 11 bases, with 20 bases separating them. Germline values: CDR1 MRHNA, CDR2 SNTAGT. The CDR3 region has the DNA TGTGCCAGCACCACCCGGGACCCTAGCGGGGCTTTCTTT. Translating gives CASTTRDPSGAFF.